This TCR beta chain originates from a study of neurological immune-mediated disorders. This clonotype has a count of ten or more. Its antigen is as yet unknown. General observations from the study: The absence of shared CDR3 amino acid sequences among expanded clones across subjects suggests private repertoires in all groups.

TCRdb redid the calling of the 5' RACE reads with MiXCR, one entry per CDR3 protein. The sample yields tens of thousands of distinct CDR3 sequences, 17% seen once. The sample consisted of PBMCs. This sequence originates from a woman aged 35 to 49 in good health.

In DNA, the CDR3 is TGTGCCAGCAGCGTAGGGGGCGGAGAGGGGGCAGATACGCAGTATTTT. It encodes CASSVGGGEGADTQYF. The genes are TRBV9 and TRBJ2-3; TRBD1 is a possible D gene (6 bases). This CDR3 comprises 16 residues. CDR1 is SGDLS, CDR2 YYNGEE, per germline. Trimming removed 0 bases from V and 4 bases from J, with 15 bases in between.